This T cell receptor (beta chain) was identified in a study of human T cells and chemical hapten exposure. General observations from the study: Following DPC sensitization, TCRs present above 1 in 1000 frequency showed no change.

During construction of the library, unique molecular identifiers were attached to individual cDNA molecules for quantitative, reproducible TCR counting. Using its own MiXCR run on the RACE reads, TCRdb lists one record per CDR3 protein. The table shows 190,000 or so distinct CDR3 sequences, with roughly 30% occurring only once. Remarks on this clonotype: What it binds is unknown.

Time point in this sample: pre-sensitization, week 0. The treatment is: therapeutic diphenylcyclopropenone sensitization with weekly scalp DPC. Unfractionated whole blood was the source of the extracted total RNA. This clonotype was sampled from a woman aged 25 to 45 with alopecia areata. Some clones in this sample may be carry-over from other donors' samples. This specimen consisted of whole blood, obtained in connection with sensitization to the hapten diphenylcyclopropenone (DPC).

The DNA for the CDR3 is TGTGCCAGCAGTCCGAGGGTGGTCTCCTACGAGCAGTACTTC. This encodes CASSPRVVSYEQYF. The rearrangement joins TRBV12-3 or TRBV12-4 to TRBJ2-7, with D perhaps matching TRBD2 (5 bases). Between the trimmed V and J ends, which lost 5 bases and 0 bases, there was a span of 11 bases. The CDR3 is 14 amino acids.